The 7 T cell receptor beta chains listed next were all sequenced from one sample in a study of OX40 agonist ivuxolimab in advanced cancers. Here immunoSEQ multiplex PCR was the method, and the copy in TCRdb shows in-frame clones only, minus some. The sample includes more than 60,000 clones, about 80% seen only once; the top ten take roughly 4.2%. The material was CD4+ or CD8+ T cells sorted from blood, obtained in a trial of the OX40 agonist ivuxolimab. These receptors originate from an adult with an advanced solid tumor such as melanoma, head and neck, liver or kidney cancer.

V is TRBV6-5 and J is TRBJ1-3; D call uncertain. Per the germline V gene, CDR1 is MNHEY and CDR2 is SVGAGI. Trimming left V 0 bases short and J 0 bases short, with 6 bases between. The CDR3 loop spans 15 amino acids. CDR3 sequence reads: CASSYSSPSGNTIYF. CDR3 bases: TGTGCCAGCAGTTACTCGTCCCCCTCTGGAAACACCATATATTTT.

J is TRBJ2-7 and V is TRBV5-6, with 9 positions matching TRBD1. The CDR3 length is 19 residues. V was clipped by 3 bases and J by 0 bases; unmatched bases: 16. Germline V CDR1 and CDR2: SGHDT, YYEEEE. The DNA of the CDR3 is TGTGCCAGCAGCTCGAGATTCCCGGGACAGGGTAGGGGCTCCTACGAGCAGTACTTC. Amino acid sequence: CASSSRFPGQGRGSYEQYF.

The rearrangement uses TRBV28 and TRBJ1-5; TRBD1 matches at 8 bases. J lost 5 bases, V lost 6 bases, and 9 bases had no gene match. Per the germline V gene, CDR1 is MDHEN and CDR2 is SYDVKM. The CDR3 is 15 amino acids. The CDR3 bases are TGTGCCAGCAGCGTCATGACAGGGGCTCATCAGCCCCAGCATTTT. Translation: CASSVMTGAHQPQHF.

CDR3 protein: CASSNLAGNPTDTQYF. The CDR3 coding sequence is TGCGCCAGCAGCAATCTGGCGGGGAATCCCACAGATACGCAGTATTTT. The rearrangement joins TRBV5-1 to TRBJ2-3, with D possibly TRBD2 on 6 matching bases. Between the trimmed V and J ends, which lost 4 bases and 2 bases, there was a span of 17 bases. Germline V CDR1 and CDR2: SGHRS, YFSETQ. The CDR3 runs 16 residues. The entire variable domain, with the rest obtained from reference TRBV5-1 and TRBJ2-3, is as follows: KAGVTQTPRYLIKTRGQQVTLSCSPISGHRSVSWYQQTPGQGLQFLFEYFSETQRNKGNFPGRFSGRQFSNSRSEMNVSTLELGDSALYLCASSNLAGNPTDTQYFGPGTRLTVL.

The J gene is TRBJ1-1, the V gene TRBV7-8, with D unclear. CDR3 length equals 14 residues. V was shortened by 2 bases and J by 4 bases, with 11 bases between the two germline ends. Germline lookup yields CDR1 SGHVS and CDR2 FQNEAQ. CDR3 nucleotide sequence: TGTGCCAGCAGCTTATTAACGGAGGGCACTGAAGCTTTCTTT. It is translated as CASSLLTEGTEAFF.

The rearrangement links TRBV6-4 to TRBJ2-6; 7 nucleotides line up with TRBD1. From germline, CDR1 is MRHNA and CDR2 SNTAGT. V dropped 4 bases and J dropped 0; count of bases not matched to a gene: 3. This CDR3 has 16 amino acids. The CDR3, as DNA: TGTGCCAGCAGTGCCGACAGGGTCTCTGGGGCCAACGTCCTGACTTTC. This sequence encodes CASSADRVSGANVLTF.

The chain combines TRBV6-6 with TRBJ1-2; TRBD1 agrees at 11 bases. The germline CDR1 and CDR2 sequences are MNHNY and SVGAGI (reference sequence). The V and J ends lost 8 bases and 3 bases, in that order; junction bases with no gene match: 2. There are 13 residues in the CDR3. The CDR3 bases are TGTGCCAGCGGGACAGGGGGAGACTATGGCTACACCTTC. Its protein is CASGTGGDYGYTF.